The present entry profiles one T cell receptor beta chain with its context. The data were produced by immunoSEQ multiplex PCR, yet TCRdb's version contains in-frame clones alone and is incomplete. This table has about 69,000 clones, over 75% appearing once. This entry is derived from a study of blood T cell repertoires in COVID-19. The CDR3 runs to 13 residues. Trimming removed 2 bases from V and 4 bases from J, with 7 bases in between. Germline-derived CDR1 and CDR2 are WNHNN and SYGVQD (reference sequence). The chain combines TRBV10-1 with TRBJ2-3, with D possibly matching TRBD1 (5 bases). Sequenced material: peripheral blood. This TCR came from an elderly man with acute or convalescent COVID-19. The CDR3: CASSETGPDTQYF. CDR3 DNA sequence: TGCGCCAGCAGTGAGACAGGTCCAGATACGCAGTATTTT.